What follows describes a single T cell receptor (beta chain). Healthy bone marrow donors made up the donors. The trim removed 4 bases at V and 7 bases at J, leaving 8 bases unmatched. Looked up from germline, CDR1 is SGHNT and CDR2 is YYREEE (reference sequence). CDR3 length: 15 residues. This sample was taken from a study of cytomegalovirus exposure and HLA in healthy donors. A multiplex PCR was run with 60 Vbeta primers and 13 Jbeta primers. TCRdb's table, derived via immunoSEQ multiplex PCR, lists solely in-frame clones and lacks some. The table shows some 83,000 clones, with about 81% occurring only once.

The chain is built from TRBV5-4 and TRBJ1-6, with 7 bases fitting TRBD1. Sample: PBMCs. This TCR was recovered from a man between 60 and 70 years old in good health and CMV-seronegative. The CDR3 coding sequence is TGTGCCAGCAGCCCCAACAGGGGCGAGAATTCACCCCTCCACTTT. It codes for CASSPNRGENSPLHF.